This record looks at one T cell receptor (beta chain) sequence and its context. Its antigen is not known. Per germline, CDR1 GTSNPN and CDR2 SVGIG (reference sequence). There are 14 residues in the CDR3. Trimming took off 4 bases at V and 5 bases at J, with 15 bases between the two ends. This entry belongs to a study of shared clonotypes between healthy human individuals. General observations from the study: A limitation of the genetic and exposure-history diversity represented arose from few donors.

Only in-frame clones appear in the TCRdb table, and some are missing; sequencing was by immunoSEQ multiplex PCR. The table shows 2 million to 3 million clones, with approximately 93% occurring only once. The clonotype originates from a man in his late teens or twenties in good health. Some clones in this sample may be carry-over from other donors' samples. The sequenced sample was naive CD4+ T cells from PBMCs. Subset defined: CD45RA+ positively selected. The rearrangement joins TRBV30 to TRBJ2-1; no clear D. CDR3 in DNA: TGTGCCTGGATGAAGGACCGAGTACACAATGAGCAGTTCTTC. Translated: CAWMKDRVHNEQFF.